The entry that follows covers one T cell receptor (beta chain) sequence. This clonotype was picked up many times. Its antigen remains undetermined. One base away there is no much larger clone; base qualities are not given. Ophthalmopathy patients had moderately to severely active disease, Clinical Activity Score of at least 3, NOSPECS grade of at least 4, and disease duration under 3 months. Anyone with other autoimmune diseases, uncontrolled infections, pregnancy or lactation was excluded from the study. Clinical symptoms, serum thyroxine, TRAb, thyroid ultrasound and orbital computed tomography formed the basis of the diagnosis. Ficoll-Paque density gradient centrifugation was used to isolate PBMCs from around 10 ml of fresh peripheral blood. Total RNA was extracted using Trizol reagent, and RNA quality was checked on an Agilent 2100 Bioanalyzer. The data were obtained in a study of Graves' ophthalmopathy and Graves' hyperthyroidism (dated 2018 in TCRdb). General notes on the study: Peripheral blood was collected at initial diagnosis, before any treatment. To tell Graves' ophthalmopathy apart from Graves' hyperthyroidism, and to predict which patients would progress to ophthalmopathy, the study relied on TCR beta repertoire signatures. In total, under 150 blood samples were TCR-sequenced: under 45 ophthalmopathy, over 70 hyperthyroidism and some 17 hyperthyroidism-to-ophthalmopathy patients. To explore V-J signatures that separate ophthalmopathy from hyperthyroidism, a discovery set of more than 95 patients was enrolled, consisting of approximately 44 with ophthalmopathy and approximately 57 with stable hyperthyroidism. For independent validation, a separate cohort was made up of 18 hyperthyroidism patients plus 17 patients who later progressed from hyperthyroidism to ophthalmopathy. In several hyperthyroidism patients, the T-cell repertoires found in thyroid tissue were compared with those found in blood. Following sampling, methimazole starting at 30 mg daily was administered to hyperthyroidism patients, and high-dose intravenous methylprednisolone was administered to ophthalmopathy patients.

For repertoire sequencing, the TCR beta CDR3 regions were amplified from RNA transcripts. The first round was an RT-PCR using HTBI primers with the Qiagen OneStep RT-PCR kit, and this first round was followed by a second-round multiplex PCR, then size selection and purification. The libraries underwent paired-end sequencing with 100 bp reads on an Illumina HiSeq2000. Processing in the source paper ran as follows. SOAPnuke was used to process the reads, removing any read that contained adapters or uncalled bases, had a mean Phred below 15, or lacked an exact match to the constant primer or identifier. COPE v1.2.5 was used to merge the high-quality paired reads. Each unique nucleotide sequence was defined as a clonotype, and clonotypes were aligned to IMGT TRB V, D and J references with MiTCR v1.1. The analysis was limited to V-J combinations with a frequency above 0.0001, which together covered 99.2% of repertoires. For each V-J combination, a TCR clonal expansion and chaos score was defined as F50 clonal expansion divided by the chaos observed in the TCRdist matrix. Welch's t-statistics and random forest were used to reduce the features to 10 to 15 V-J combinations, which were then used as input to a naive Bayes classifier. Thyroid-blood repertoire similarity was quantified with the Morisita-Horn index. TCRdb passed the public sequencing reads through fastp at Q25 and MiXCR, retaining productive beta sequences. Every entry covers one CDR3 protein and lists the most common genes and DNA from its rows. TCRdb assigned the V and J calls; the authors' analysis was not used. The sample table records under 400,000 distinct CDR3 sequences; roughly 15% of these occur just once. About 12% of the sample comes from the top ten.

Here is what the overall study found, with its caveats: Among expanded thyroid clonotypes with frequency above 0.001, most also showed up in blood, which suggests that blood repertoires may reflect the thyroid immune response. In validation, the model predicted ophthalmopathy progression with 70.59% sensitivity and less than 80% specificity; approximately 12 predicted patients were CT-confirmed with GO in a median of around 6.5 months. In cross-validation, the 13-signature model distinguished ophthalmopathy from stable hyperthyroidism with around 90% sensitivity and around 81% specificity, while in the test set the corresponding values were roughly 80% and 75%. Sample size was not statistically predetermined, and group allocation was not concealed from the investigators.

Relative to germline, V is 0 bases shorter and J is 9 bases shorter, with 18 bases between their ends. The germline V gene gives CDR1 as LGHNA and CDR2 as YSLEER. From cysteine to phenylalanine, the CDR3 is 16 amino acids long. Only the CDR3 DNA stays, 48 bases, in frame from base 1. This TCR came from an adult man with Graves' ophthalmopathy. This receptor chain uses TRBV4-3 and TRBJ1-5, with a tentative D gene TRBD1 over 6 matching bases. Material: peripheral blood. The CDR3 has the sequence CASSQDRLDGQRPQHF. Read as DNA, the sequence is TGCGCCAGCAGCCAAGATCGGCTGGACGGACAGCGGCCCCAGCATTTT.